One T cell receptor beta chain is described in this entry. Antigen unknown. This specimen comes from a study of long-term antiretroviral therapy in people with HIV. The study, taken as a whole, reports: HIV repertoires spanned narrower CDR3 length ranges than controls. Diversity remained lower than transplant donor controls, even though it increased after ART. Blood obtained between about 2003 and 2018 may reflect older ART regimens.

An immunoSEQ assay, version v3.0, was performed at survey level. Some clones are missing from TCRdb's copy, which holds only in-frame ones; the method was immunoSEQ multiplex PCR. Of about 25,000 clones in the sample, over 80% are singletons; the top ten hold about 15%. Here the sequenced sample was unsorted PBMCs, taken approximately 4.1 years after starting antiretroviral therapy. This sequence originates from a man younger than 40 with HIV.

In DNA, the CDR3 is TGTGCCAGTAGCCGGGACAGCCGGCAGCCCCAGCATTTT. Amino acid sequence: CASSRDSRQPQHF. This chain uses TRBV19 with TRBJ1-5; 7 bases align to TRBD1. Germline V gene data show CDR1 as LNHDA and CDR2 as SQIVND (reference sequence). J was trimmed by 7 bases and V by 6 bases; bases with no gene match: 6. The CDR3 runs 13 residues. Drawing the rest from reference TRBV19 and TRBJ1-5, the complete variable domain is DGGITQSPKYLFRKEGQNVTLSCEQNLNHDAMYWYRQDPGQGLRLIYYSQIVNDFQKGDIAEGYSVSREKKESFPLTVTSAQKNPTAFYLCASSRDSRQPQHFGDGTRLSIL.